This TCR beta chain derives from a study of identical twins. A universal primer site arose from template switching, and cDNA bore unique molecular identifiers. TCRdb re-called the 5' RACE reads through MiXCR, storing one row per CDR3 protein. This sample yields hundreds of thousands of distinct CDR3 sequences, of which 6% to 6.5% are seen a single time; 1.5% to 2% belongs to the top ten. This clonotype was counted at least ten times. The source of this sequence is a man between 18 and 35 years old in good health. Sequencing input: naive T cells sorted from blood.

DNA for the CDR3: TGTGCCAGCAGCTTAGAAAACCATGGCTACACCTTC. As protein: CASSLENHGYTF. This sequence joins TRBV7-2 and TRBJ1-2; D gene ambiguous. V was trimmed by 1 base and J by 6 bases, leaving 6 bases between them. This CDR3 contains 12 residues. Per germline, CDR1 SGHTA and CDR2 FQGNSA.